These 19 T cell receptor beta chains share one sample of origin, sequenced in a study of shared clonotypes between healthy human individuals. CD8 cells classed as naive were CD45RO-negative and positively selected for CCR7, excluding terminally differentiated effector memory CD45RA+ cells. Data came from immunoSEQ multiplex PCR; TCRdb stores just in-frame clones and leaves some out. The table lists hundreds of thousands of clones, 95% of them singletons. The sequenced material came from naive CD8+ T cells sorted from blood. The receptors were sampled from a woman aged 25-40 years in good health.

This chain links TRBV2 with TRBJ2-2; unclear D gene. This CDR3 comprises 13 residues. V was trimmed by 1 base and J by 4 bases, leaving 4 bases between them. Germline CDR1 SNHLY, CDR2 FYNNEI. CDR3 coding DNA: TGTGCCAGCAGTGAAGGGATCACCGGGGAGCTGTTTTTT. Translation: CASSEGITGELFF.

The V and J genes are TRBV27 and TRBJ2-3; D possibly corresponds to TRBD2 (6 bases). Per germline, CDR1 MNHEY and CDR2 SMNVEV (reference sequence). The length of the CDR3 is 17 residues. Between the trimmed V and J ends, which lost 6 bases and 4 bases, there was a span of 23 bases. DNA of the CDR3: TGTGCCAGCAGCCCCCTGTATCCAACGGGAGCTCCAGATACGCAGTATTTT. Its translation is CASSPLYPTGAPDTQYF.

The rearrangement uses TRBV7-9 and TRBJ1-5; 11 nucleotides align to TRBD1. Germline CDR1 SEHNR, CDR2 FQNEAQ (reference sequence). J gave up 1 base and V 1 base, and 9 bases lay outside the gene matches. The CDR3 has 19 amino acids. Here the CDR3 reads CASSLGGTGGRGSNQPQHF. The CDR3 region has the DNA TGTGCCAGCAGCTTAGGAGGGACAGGGGGAAGGGGAAGCAATCAGCCCCAGCATTTT.

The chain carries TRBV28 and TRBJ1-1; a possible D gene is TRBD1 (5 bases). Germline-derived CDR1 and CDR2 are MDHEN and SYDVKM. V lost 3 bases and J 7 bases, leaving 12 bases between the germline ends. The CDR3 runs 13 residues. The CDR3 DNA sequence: TGTGCCAGCAGTTTTGGCGGGGCGGATGAAGCTTTCTTT. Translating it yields CASSFGGADEAFF.

CDR3 residues: CASSHGLITGELFF. In nucleotides, the CDR3 is TGCGCCAGCAGCCACGGACTGATAACCGGGGAGCTGTTTTTT. The rearrangement uses TRBV4-1 and TRBJ2-2; D might be TRBD2 (5 bases). The CDR3 consists of 14 residues. Deletions cut 3 bases from V and 5 bases from J, with 10 bases between. Germline loops: CDR1 MGHRA, CDR2 YSYEKL.

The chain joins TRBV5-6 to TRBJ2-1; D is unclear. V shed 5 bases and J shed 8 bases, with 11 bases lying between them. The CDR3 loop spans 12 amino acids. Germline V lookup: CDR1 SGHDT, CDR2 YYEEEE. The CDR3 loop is CASRDRADEQFF. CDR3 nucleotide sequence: TGTGCCAGCAGGGACCGCGCGGATGAGCAGTTCTTC.

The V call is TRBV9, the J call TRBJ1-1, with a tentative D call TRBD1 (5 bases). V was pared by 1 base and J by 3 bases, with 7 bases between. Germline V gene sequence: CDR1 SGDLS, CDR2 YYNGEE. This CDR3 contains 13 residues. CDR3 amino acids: CASSVLGDTEAFF. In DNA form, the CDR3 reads TGTGCCAGCAGCGTACTAGGGGACACTGAAGCTTTCTTT.

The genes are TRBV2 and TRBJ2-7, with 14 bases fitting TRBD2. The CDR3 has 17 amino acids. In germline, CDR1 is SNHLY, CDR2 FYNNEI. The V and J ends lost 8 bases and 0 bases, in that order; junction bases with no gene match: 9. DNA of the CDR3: TGTGCCAGCGGCGTATTCGGGACTAGCGGGAGCTCCTACGAGCAGTACTTC. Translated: CASGVFGTSGSSYEQYF.

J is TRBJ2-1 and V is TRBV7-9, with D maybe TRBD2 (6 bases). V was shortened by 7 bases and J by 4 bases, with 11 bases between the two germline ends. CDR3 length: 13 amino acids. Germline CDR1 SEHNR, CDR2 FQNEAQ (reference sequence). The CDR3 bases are TGTGCCAGCACCAAACGGGGGTACAATGAGCAGTTCTTC. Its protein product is CASTKRGYNEQFF.

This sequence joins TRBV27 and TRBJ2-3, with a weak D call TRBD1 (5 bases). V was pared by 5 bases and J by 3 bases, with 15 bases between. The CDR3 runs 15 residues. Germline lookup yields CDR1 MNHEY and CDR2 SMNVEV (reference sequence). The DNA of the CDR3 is TGTGCCAGCAGTATCTCCCCTGCAGGGACAGATACGCAGTATTTT. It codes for CASSISPAGTDTQYF.

This chain's CDR3 is CASSALPLDSLPGNTIYF. CDR3 nucleotides: TGTGCCAGCAGCGCCTTGCCTTTGGACAGTCTTCCTGGAAACACCATATATTTT. This chain links TRBV9 with TRBJ1-3; maybe TRBD1 (6 bases). Between the trimmed V and J ends, which lost 3 bases and 2 bases, there was a span of 21 bases. CDR3 length equals 18 residues. CDR1 and CDR2 (germline): SGDLS, YYNGEE.

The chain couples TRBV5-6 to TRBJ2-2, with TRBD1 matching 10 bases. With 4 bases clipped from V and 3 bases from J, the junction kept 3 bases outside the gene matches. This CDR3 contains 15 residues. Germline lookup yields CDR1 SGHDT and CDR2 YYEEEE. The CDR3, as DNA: TGTGCCAGCAGCCTCGGGACAGGGGACACCGGGGAGCTGTTTTTT. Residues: CASSLGTGDTGELFF. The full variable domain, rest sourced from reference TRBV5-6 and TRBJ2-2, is DAGVTQSPTHLIKTRGQQVTLRCSPKSGHDTVSWYQQALGQGPQFIFQYYEEEERQRGNFPDRFSGHQFPNYSSELNVNALLLGDSALYLCASSLGTGDTGELFFGEGSRLTVL.

CDR3 DNA: TGTGCCAGCAGCTTACGGAGCGAGGTTACCGGGGAGCTGTTTTTT. Its protein is CASSLRSEVTGELFF. The chain employs TRBV7-9 and TRBJ2-2, with D unresolved. Trimming stripped 2 bases from V and 5 bases from J, with 12 bases between. The CDR3 extends over 15 amino acids. Germline values: CDR1 SEHNR, CDR2 FQNEAQ (reference sequence).

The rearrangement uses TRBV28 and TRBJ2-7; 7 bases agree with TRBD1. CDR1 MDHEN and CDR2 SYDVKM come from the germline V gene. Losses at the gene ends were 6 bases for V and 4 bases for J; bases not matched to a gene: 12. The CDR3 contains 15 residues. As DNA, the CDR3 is TGTGCCAGCAGAGACGACAGGGTGATTGCGTACGAGCAGTACTTC. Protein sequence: CASRDDRVIAYEQYF.

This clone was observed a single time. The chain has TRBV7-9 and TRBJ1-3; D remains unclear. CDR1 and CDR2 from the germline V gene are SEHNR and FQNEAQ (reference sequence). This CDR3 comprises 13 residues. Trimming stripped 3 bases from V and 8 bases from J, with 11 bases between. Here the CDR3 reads CASSFLETDTIYF. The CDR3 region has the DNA TGTGCCAGCAGCTTCCTTGAAACTGACACCATATATTTT.

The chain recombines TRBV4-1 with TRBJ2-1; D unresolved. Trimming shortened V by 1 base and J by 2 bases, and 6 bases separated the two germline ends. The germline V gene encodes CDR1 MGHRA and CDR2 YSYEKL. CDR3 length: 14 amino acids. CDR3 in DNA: TGCGCCAGCAGCCAAGCTATCGCCTACAATGAGCAGTTCTTC. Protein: CASSQAIAYNEQFF.

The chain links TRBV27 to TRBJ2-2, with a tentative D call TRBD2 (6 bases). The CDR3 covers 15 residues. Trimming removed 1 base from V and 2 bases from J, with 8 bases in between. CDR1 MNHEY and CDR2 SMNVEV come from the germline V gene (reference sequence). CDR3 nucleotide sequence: TGTGCCAGCAGTTTATATAGCGGCAACACCGGGGAGCTGTTTTTT. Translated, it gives CASSLYSGNTGELFF.

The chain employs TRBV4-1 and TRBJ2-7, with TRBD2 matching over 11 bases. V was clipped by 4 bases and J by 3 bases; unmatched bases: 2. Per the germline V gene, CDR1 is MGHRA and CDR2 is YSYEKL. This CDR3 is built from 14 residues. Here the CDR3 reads CASSPGLADYEQYF. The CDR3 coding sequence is TGCGCCAGCAGCCCGGGACTAGCGGACTACGAGCAGTACTTC.

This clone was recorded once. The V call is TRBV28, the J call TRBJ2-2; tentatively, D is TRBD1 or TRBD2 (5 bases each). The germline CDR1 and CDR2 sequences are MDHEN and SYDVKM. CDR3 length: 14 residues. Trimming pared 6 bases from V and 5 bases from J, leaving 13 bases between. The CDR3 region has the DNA TGTGCCAGCAGCAGGGACCACCTGACCGGGGAGCTGTTTTTT. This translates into CASSRDHLTGELFF.